A selection of T cell receptor beta chains follows, all from one sample in a study of regulatory T cells in long-lasting Graves disease. TCRdb passed the multiplex PCR reads through MiXCR, listing each CDR3 protein once. This table has roughly 250,000 distinct CDR3 sequences, about 17% appearing once. A further study also used this sample, focusing on T cells in Graves' hyperthyroidism and ophthalmopathy.

The specimen was peripheral blood mononuclear cells (PBMCs), collected at new diagnosis, from a patient treated with antithyroid drugs. The origin of the receptors is a woman aged 30 to 39 with Graves disease. Both conserved end residues are part of each CDR3. Fields, in order: J gene, CDR3 length, D gene, V gene, clone size, CDR3 DNA, CDR3 protein. D genes are given only for firm matches. Rows give clone size only sometimes, using once, few, many, or a class for an expanded clone.

j_call: TRBJ1-3
cdr3_length: 15
d_call: .
v_call: TRBV5-6
clone_size: many
cdr3_nt: TGTGCCAGCAGCTCGTCGGGGAGGTCTGGAAACACCATATATTTT
cdr3_aa: CASSSSGRSGNTIYF

j_call: TRBJ1-1
cdr3_length: 15
d_call: .
v_call: TRBV2
clone_size: many
cdr3_nt: TGTGCCAGCCTGGAGGTGGCGGGATCTAACACTGAAGCTTTCTTT
cdr3_aa: CASLEVAGSNTEAFF

j_call: TRBJ1-6
cdr3_length: 14
d_call: .
v_call: TRBV12-3/TRBV12-4
clone_size: few
cdr3_nt: TGTGCCAGCAGTTTAGGAGAAAAGAATTCACCCCTCCACTTT
cdr3_aa: CASSLGEKNSPLHF

j_call: TRBJ1-5
cdr3_length: 14
d_call: .
v_call: TRBV2
clone_size: many
cdr3_nt: TGTGCCAGCAGGATGACTGTTAGCAATCAGCCCCAGCATTTT
cdr3_aa: CASRMTVSNQPQHF

j_call: TRBJ1-2
cdr3_length: 14
d_call: .
v_call: TRBV7-9
clone_size: many
cdr3_nt: TGTGCCAGCAGCCGAGGGGGGGGGCTCTTTGGCTACACCTTC
cdr3_aa: CASSRGGGLFGYTF

j_call: TRBJ2-1
cdr3_length: 14
d_call: .
v_call: TRBV25-1
clone_size: once
cdr3_nt: TGTGCCAGCAGTGATAGTACGGGCCGCAATGAGCAGTTCTTC
cdr3_aa: CASSDSTGRNEQFF

j_call: TRBJ1-2
cdr3_length: 17
d_call: TRBD1
v_call: TRBV11-2
clone_size: many
cdr3_nt: TGTGCCAGCAGTCCGTCCCTTGGGACAGGGGGCGAGTATGGCTACACCTTC
cdr3_aa: CASSPSLGTGGEYGYTF

j_call: TRBJ2-7
cdr3_length: 12
d_call: TRBD1
v_call: TRBV12-3/TRBV12-4
clone_size: many
cdr3_nt: TGTGCCAGCAGCGGGACAGGGTACGAGCAGTACTTC
cdr3_aa: CASSGTGYEQYF

j_call: TRBJ2-5
cdr3_length: 13
d_call: .
v_call: TRBV27
clone_size: few
cdr3_nt: TGTGCCAGCAGGGGGGACTCTCAAGAGACCCAGTACTTC
cdr3_aa: CASRGDSQETQYF

j_call: TRBJ1-2
cdr3_length: 14
d_call: .
v_call: TRBV20-1
clone_size: many
cdr3_nt: TGCAGTGCTAGGAGTCAGCCCGGGGACTATGGCTACACCTTC
cdr3_aa: CSARSQPGDYGYTF

j_call: TRBJ1-2
cdr3_length: 15
d_call: TRBD1
v_call: TRBV4-1
clone_size: many
cdr3_nt: TGCGCCAGCAGCCAAGTCCTGGACAGGGAGGGTGGCTACACCTTC
cdr3_aa: CASSQVLDREGGYTF

j_call: TRBJ1-4
cdr3_length: 17
d_call: TRBD1
v_call: TRBV6-1
clone_size: many
cdr3_nt: TGTGCCAGCATAAATTTTCAGGGGGCCGACACTAATGAAAAACTGTTTTTT
cdr3_aa: CASINFQGADTNEKLFF

j_call: TRBJ1-1
cdr3_length: 12
d_call: .
v_call: TRBV4-1
clone_size: many
cdr3_nt: TGCGCCAGCAGCCTTCCCCCCACTGAAGCTTTCTTT
cdr3_aa: CASSLPPTEAFF

j_call: TRBJ2-5
cdr3_length: 13
d_call: TRBD1
v_call: TRBV29-1
clone_size: many
cdr3_nt: TGCAGCATAACTTTCGGGACAGGGGAGACCCAGTACTTC
cdr3_aa: CSITFGTGETQYF

j_call: TRBJ2-1
cdr3_length: 11
d_call: .
v_call: TRBV20-1
clone_size: many
cdr3_nt: TGCAGTGCCTCGACCCCGAATGAGCAGTTCTTC
cdr3_aa: CSASTPNEQFF

j_call: TRBJ1-2
cdr3_length: 14
d_call: .
v_call: TRBV12-3/TRBV12-4
clone_size: many
cdr3_nt: TGTGCCAGCAGTTTAGACGCCAGGGGCTACGGCTACACCTTC
cdr3_aa: CASSLDARGYGYTF

j_call: TRBJ1-1
cdr3_length: 14
d_call: .
v_call: TRBV13
clone_size: many
cdr3_nt: TGTGCCAGCAGCTTAGGGGGTTCTAGCACTGAAGCTTTCTTT
cdr3_aa: CASSLGGSSTEAFF

j_call: TRBJ2-1
cdr3_length: 14
d_call: .
v_call: TRBV5-1
clone_size: .
cdr3_nt: TGCGCCAGCCGCCCAGGGGGGTGGGACAATGAGCAGTTCTTC
cdr3_aa: CASRPGGWDNEQFF

j_call: TRBJ1-4
cdr3_length: 16
d_call: TRBD1
v_call: TRBV11-2
clone_size: .
cdr3_nt: TGTGCCAGCAGCAGATCGACAGGGGGTCGAATTGAAAAACTGTTTTTT
cdr3_aa: CASSRSTGGRIEKLFF

j_call: TRBJ2-3
cdr3_length: 15
d_call: .
v_call: TRBV25-1
clone_size: .
cdr3_nt: TGTGCCAGCAGTGAAAAACTGGTGGCAGCCGATACGCAGTATTTT
cdr3_aa: CASSEKLVAADTQYF

j_call: TRBJ2-4
cdr3_length: 16
d_call: TRBD2
v_call: TRBV7-2
clone_size: .
cdr3_nt: TGTGCCAGCGCTCCGGGGGGGCTAGGGGTCAAAAACATTCAGTACTTC
cdr3_aa: CASAPGGLGVKNIQYF

j_call: TRBJ2-7
cdr3_length: 13
d_call: TRBD2
v_call: TRBV18
clone_size: many
cdr3_nt: TGTGCCAGCTCCCCCGGACTAGCTTACGAGCAGTACTTC
cdr3_aa: CASSPGLAYEQYF

j_call: TRBJ1-2
cdr3_length: 13
d_call: .
v_call: TRBV6-5
clone_size: many
cdr3_nt: TGTGCCAGCAGTTACGACAGCAACTATGGCTACACCTTC
cdr3_aa: CASSYDSNYGYTF

j_call: TRBJ2-1
cdr3_length: 14
d_call: .
v_call: TRBV12-3/TRBV12-4
clone_size: .
cdr3_nt: TGTGCCAGCAGGGTTGACAGGTACGACAATGAGCAGTTCTTC
cdr3_aa: CASRVDRYDNEQFF

j_call: TRBJ1-5
cdr3_length: 13
d_call: .
v_call: TRBV13
clone_size: many
cdr3_nt: TGTGCCAGCAGCGTACAGGGCCATCAGCCCCAGCATTTT
cdr3_aa: CASSVQGHQPQHF

j_call: TRBJ1-2
cdr3_length: 15
d_call: TRBD1
v_call: TRBV5-1
clone_size: many
cdr3_nt: TGCGCCAGCAGCTTGGGGCAGGGGGCTAACTATGGCTACACCTTC
cdr3_aa: CASSLGQGANYGYTF

j_call: TRBJ2-1
cdr3_length: 15
d_call: .
v_call: TRBV7-2
clone_size: many
cdr3_nt: TGTGCCAGCAGCTTCCCGCGTGCCTCCTACAATGAGCAGTTCTTC
cdr3_aa: CASSFPRASYNEQFF

j_call: TRBJ2-4
cdr3_length: 14
d_call: .
v_call: TRBV5-8
clone_size: many
cdr3_nt: TGTGCCAGCAGCTTTCCTGCGGCCAAAAACATTCAGTACTTC
cdr3_aa: CASSFPAAKNIQYF

j_call: TRBJ2-7
cdr3_length: 15
d_call: .
v_call: TRBV6-5
clone_size: many
cdr3_nt: TGTGCCAGCAGTTACTCGGGTTATGGATCCTACGAGCAGTACTTC
cdr3_aa: CASSYSGYGSYEQYF

j_call: TRBJ1-1
cdr3_length: 19
d_call: .
v_call: TRBV5-6
clone_size: few
cdr3_nt: TGTGCCAGCAGCTTGCCTTTCGTACTTCCGTCCACCGTGAACACTGAAGCTTTCTTT
cdr3_aa: CASSLPFVLPSTVNTEAFF

j_call: TRBJ2-5
cdr3_length: 12
d_call: TRBD1
v_call: TRBV19
clone_size: few
cdr3_nt: TGTGCCAGCTCGACAGGGGAGAAGACCCAGTACTTC
cdr3_aa: CASSTGEKTQYF

j_call: TRBJ2-3
cdr3_length: 14
d_call: TRBD2
v_call: TRBV20-1
clone_size: many
cdr3_nt: TGCAGTGCCAACAGCGGGGAGGGTACAGATACGCAGTATTTT
cdr3_aa: CSANSGEGTDTQYF

j_call: TRBJ1-5
cdr3_length: 13
d_call: TRBD1
v_call: TRBV20-1
clone_size: many
cdr3_nt: TGCAGTGCTACGACAGGGGGCGAGATGCCCCAGCATTTT
cdr3_aa: CSATTGGEMPQHF

j_call: TRBJ1-4
cdr3_length: 17
d_call: .
v_call: TRBV28
clone_size: many
cdr3_nt: TGTGCCAGCAGTTCAACAGACAGGTTTGCAACTAATGAAAAACTGTTTTTT
cdr3_aa: CASSSTDRFATNEKLFF

j_call: TRBJ2-3
cdr3_length: 16
d_call: TRBD2
v_call: TRBV15
clone_size: many
cdr3_nt: TGTGCCACCAGCAGAGGCGGCGGGGGGGGAACAGATACGCAGTATTTT
cdr3_aa: CATSRGGGGGTDTQYF

j_call: TRBJ1-5
cdr3_length: 13
d_call: .
v_call: TRBV6-2/TRBV6-3
clone_size: many
cdr3_nt: TGTGCCAGCAGTCGGCAGGGCGGTCAGCCCCAGCATTTT
cdr3_aa: CASSRQGGQPQHF

j_call: TRBJ2-7
cdr3_length: 16
d_call: TRBD1
v_call: TRBV11-2
clone_size: many
cdr3_nt: TGTGCCACACGGGTCTGGGCTCCGGGACAGGGGTACGAGCAGTACTTC
cdr3_aa: CATRVWAPGQGYEQYF

j_call: TRBJ1-4
cdr3_length: 15
d_call: .
v_call: TRBV19
clone_size: .
cdr3_nt: TGTGCCAGTAGTCCCCGACCGACCACTAATGAAAAACTGTTTTTT
cdr3_aa: CASSPRPTTNEKLFF

j_call: TRBJ1-1
cdr3_length: 15
d_call: .
v_call: TRBV5-1
clone_size: many
cdr3_nt: TGCGCCAGCAGCTTGTATGCAGACGGGAACACTGAAGCTTTCTTT
cdr3_aa: CASSLYADGNTEAFF

j_call: TRBJ2-2
cdr3_length: 18
d_call: TRBD2
v_call: TRBV5-1
clone_size: many
cdr3_nt: TGCGCCAGCAGCCCCCCCCGGACTAGCGGGGGGCCCCAGGGGGAGCTGTTTTTT
cdr3_aa: CASSPPRTSGGPQGELFF

j_call: TRBJ2-7
cdr3_length: 11
d_call: .
v_call: TRBV3-1
clone_size: many
cdr3_nt: TGTGCCAGCAGCCGGGGGTTCGAGCAGTACTTC
cdr3_aa: CASSRGFEQYF

j_call: TRBJ2-4
cdr3_length: 14
d_call: .
v_call: TRBV9
clone_size: .
cdr3_nt: TGTGCCAGCAGCAACCCCGGGACATCAAACATTCAGTACTTC
cdr3_aa: CASSNPGTSNIQYF

j_call: TRBJ2-7
cdr3_length: 14
d_call: TRBD2
v_call: TRBV20-1
clone_size: .
cdr3_nt: TGCAGTGCTAGAGATAGTAGCGGGGTCCACGAGCAGTACTTC
cdr3_aa: CSARDSSGVHEQYF